The source of this T cell receptor (beta chain) is a study of T cell responses to AZD1222 COVID-19 vaccine. By share, this clone ranks as medium-sized (0.01 to 0.1%). Its specificity is unknown. The CDR3 extends over 14 amino acids. Germline CDR1 MGHRA, CDR2 YSYEKL. The ends were cut back, 0 bases at V and 6 bases at J, with 8 bases in the middle. Broader study findings: Clonal diversity may have been underestimated, and the donors were mostly white British, with more females than males. Repertoire sampling was restricted to post-peak T cell response timepoints. Across spike, vaccine-associated CD4 TCRs were found, dominant at 160-218 and 743-854.

Here immunoSEQ multiplex PCR was the method, and the copy in TCRdb shows in-frame clones only, minus some. This table holds about 120,000 clones, 92% found once. This chain links TRBV4-1 with TRBJ2-2; D is possibly TRBD2 (5 bases). The sequence was collected from an adult in good health. Sample: peripheral blood, taken on day 0 of AZD1222 vaccination. The DNA for the CDR3 is TGCGCCAGCAGCCAAGAGGAGGAATCCGGGGAGCTGTTTTTT. Amino acids: CASSQEEESGELFF.